The 2 T cell receptor beta chains presented below share a single source sample, sequenced in a study of long-term antiretroviral therapy in people with HIV. The authors ran the immunoSEQ assay, v3.0, at survey level. TCRdb's table, derived via immunoSEQ multiplex PCR, lists solely in-frame clones and lacks some. The profile shows approximately 20,000 clones, roughly 72% of them singletons. Here the sequenced sample was unsorted PBMCs, taken 2.2 years after starting antiretroviral therapy. All receptors come from a man aged 45-65 years with HIV.

V usage is TRBV11-2 and J usage is TRBJ1-5; no reliable D call. CDR3 length: 15 residues. Germline V gives CDR1 SGHAT, CDR2 FQNNGV. Trimming removed 3 bases at V and 0 bases at J, with 9 bases between. CDR3 protein: CASSFFPYSNQPQHF. The CDR3 DNA is TGTGCCAGCAGCTTTTTCCCGTATAGCAATCAGCCCCAGCATTTT. Drawing the rest from reference TRBV11-2 and TRBJ1-5, the complete variable domain is EAGVAQSPRYKIIEKRQSVAFWCNPISGHATLYWYQQILGQGPKLLIQFQNNGVVDDSQLPKDRFSAERLKGVDSTLKIQPAKLEDSAVYLCASSFFPYSNQPQHFGDGTRLSIL.

The chain joins TRBV6-5 to TRBJ2-3, with D maybe TRBD2 (7 bases). CDR3 length: 16 residues. Trimming stripped 2 bases from V and 7 bases from J, with 19 bases between. CDR1 is MNHEY and CDR2 is SVGAGI in the germline V gene. The CDR3 DNA reads TGTGCCAGCAGTTACCCCGAGGGGGGGGATTTGAATACGCAGTATTTT. This sequence encodes CASSYPEGGDLNTQYF.